One sample yielded the 4 T cell receptor beta chains listed below, sequenced in a study of control samples from healthy donors and cancer patients. Libraries were prepared by immunoSEQ multiplex PCR; TCRdb keeps only in-frame clonotypes and omits some of them. Of some 150,000 clones in the sample, approximately 94% are singletons; the top ten hold about 12%. Sequenced material: blood. The receptors here all came from a man aged 35-49 years in good health.

The chain employs TRBV6-2 or TRBV6-3 and TRBJ1-2; 9 bases align to TRBD1. The CDR3 spans 16 residues. The V segment lost 5 bases and the J segment 0 bases; nucleotides outside the gene matches: 7. Germline V gives CDR1 MNHEY, CDR2 SVGEGT. This CDR3 reads CASSTGTGHTNYGYTF. CDR3 sequence (DNA): TGTGCCAGCAGTACCGGGACAGGGCACACTAACTATGGCTACACCTTC.

The rearrangement links TRBV7-9 to TRBJ1-6, with D maybe TRBD1 (6 bases). Germline V gives CDR1 SEHNR, CDR2 FQNEAQ (reference sequence). The CDR3 is 14 residues long. The germline V and J ends were trimmed by 3 bases and 9 bases, with 12 bases remaining between them. The CDR3 loop is CASSLDSQGSPLHF. The CDR3 bases are TGTGCCAGCAGCTTGGACAGCCAAGGTTCACCCCTCCACTTT.

The CDR3 nucleotides are TGTGCCACCAGCAGAGATTTGGGACAGGGGGAGGGTGGCTACACCTTC. It translates to CATSRDLGQGEGGYTF. This chain links TRBV15 with TRBJ1-2, with 11 positions matching TRBD1. The germline V gene encodes CDR1 LNHNV and CDR2 YYDKDF (reference sequence). The CDR3 sequence is 16 residues long. Losses at the gene ends were 0 bases for V and 7 bases for J; bases not matched to a gene: 7.

The chain is built from TRBV7-9 and TRBJ2-7, with TRBD1 identical over 10 bases. Germline lookup yields CDR1 SEHNR and CDR2 FQNEAQ (reference sequence). V dropped 8 bases and J dropped 1; count of bases not matched to a gene: 8. CDR3 length: 15 amino acids. CDR3 sequence (DNA): TGTGCCAGCGCCGTCTGGGACAGGGGATCCTACGAGCAGTACTTC. Its protein product is CASAVWDRGSYEQYF.